This T cell receptor beta chain was found in a study of OX40 agonist ivuxolimab in advanced cancers. Overall study context: Checkpoint inhibitors had been given previously to under 50% of patients. Study-wide results and limits: Dose levels from 0.1 to 3.0 mg/kg saw CD4+ and CD8+ blood T cells expand clonally by week 6. With doses of 0.1-3.0 mg/kg, partial responders showed among the lowest clonal expansion.

Note on this clone: Antigen unknown.

Unmatched junction bases numbered 5, after V lost 7 bases and J lost 4 bases. The CDR3 extends over 13 amino acids. Germline CDR1 and CDR2: MGHDK and SYGVNS. TCRdb keeps only in-frame clones here, not all; method: immunoSEQ multiplex PCR. The sample contains 40,000 to 50,000 clones, about nine tenths of which appear only once. The chain couples TRBV25-1 to TRBJ2-3, with 7 bases identical to TRBD1. The sequence was obtained from an adult with an advanced solid tumor such as melanoma, head and neck, liver or kidney cancer. The material sequenced was CD4+ or CD8+ T cells sorted from blood, taken in a trial of the OX40 agonist ivuxolimab. The CDR3 sequence: CASTRQGADTQYF. In DNA, the CDR3 is TGTGCCAGCACCAGACAGGGTGCAGATACGCAGTATTTT.